These 15 T cell receptor beta chains share one sample of origin, sequenced in a study of cytomegalovirus exposure and HLA in healthy donors. The PCR was carried out with 60 Vbeta primers and 13 Jbeta primers. Only in-frame clones appear in the TCRdb table, and some are missing; sequencing was by immunoSEQ multiplex PCR. Of about 150,000 clones listed, roughly 84% are singletons. Sequenced: PBMCs. Every receptor here comes from a boy aged 2-15 years in good health and CMV-seronegative.

The rearrangement links TRBV11-3 to TRBJ2-1; 7 nucleotides align to TRBD1. Germline assignment: CDR1 SGHNT and CDR2 YENEEA. The CDR3 is 17 residues long. V trimming: 0 bases; J trimming: 4 bases; junction bases outside the gene matches: 9. CDR3 region: CASSLDGVGQVYNEQFF. The DNA of the CDR3 is TGTGCCAGCAGCTTAGATGGTGTCGGACAGGTATACAATGAGCAGTTCTTC.

The J gene is TRBJ1-5, the V gene TRBV27; D unclear. V was cut by 1 base and J by 5 bases, with 12 bases left in between. Germline V gives CDR1 MNHEY, CDR2 SMNVEV (reference sequence). The CDR3 length is 15 residues. CDR3 sequence (DNA): TGTGCCAGCAGTTTATTTGCCTCCCAGGATCAGCCCCAGCATTTT. This translates into CASSLFASQDQPQHF.

The chain joins TRBV6-5 to TRBJ1-1; 7 bases map to TRBD1. The V segment lost 6 bases and the J segment 2 bases; nucleotides outside the gene matches: 9. This CDR3 comprises 15 residues. CDR1 is MNHEY and CDR2 is SVGAGI in the germline V gene. The CDR3 loop reads CASSRPTGINTEAFF. CDR3 bases: TGTGCCAGCAGCCGACCGACAGGGATCAACACTGAAGCTTTCTTT.

The chain has TRBV19 and TRBJ2-5; possible D gene TRBD1, 6 bases. V shed 1 base and J shed 5 bases, with 11 bases lying between them. The CDR3 consists of 14 residues. CDR1 LNHDA and CDR2 SQIVND come from the germline V gene (reference sequence). The CDR3 spells CASSIGGHMETQYF. The CDR3 bases are TGTGCCAGTAGTATAGGGGGGCATATGGAGACCCAGTACTTC.

This sequence joins TRBV10-3 and TRBJ2-4, with 11 bases that match TRBD2. CDR1 and CDR2 from the germline V gene are ENHRY and SYGVKD. This CDR3 is built from 17 residues. Trimming cost V 2 bases and J 9 bases; bases outside gene matches: 12. The CDR3: CAISEPPLAGDESIQYF. The CDR3 DNA reads as TGTGCCATCAGTGAGCCCCCACTAGCGGGAGACGAGAGCATTCAGTACTTC.

The chain uses TRBV29-1 and TRBJ2-1; 11 nucleotides align to TRBD2. Per the germline V gene, CDR1 is SQVTM and CDR2 is ANQGSEA. This CDR3 spans 16 amino acids. Unmatched junction bases numbered 7, after V lost 6 bases and J lost 0 bases. CDR3 protein: CSVEGLAESSYNEQFF. The CDR3 nucleotides read TGCAGCGTAGAGGGACTAGCGGAAAGCTCCTACAATGAGCAGTTCTTC.

This sequence joins TRBV14 and TRBJ1-1; perhaps TRBD1 as D (5 bases). V shed 7 bases and J shed 4 bases, with 13 bases lying between them. Germline assignment: CDR1 SGHDN and CDR2 FVKESK. CDR3 size: 13 residues. The CDR3 here is CASTGPSGTEAFF. The CDR3 DNA reads TGTGCCAGCACAGGGCCCTCGGGCACTGAAGCTTTCTTT. Combining the CDR3 with reference TRBV14 and TRBJ1-1 gives the whole variable domain EAGVTQFPSHSVIEKGQTVTLRCDPISGHDNLYWYRRVMGKEIKFLLHFVKESKQDESGMPNNRFLAERTGGTYSTLKVQPAELEDSGVYFCASTGPSGTEAFFGQGTRLTVV.

This clone appeared a single time. The CDR3 loop reads CSVGPSGAGEQYF. CDR3 nucleotide sequence: TGCAGCGTCGGGCCTAGCGGGGCGGGGGAGCAGTACTTC. V usage is TRBV29-1 and J usage is TRBJ2-7, with TRBD2 matching 9 bases. J was trimmed by 7 bases and V by 6 bases; bases with no gene match: 10. Germline V gene data show CDR1 as SQVTM and CDR2 as ANQGSEA. The CDR3 loop spans 13 amino acids.

This chain uses TRBV7-9 with TRBJ1-2; no definite D call. Germline-derived CDR1 and CDR2 are SEHNR and FQNEAQ (reference sequence). The CDR3 consists of 13 residues. V was shortened by 5 bases and J by 8 bases, with 15 bases between the two germline ends. The CDR3 DNA is TGTGCCAGCAGCGCGGGGATCGCCTGGGGCTACACCTTC. Its translation: CASSAGIAWGYTF. Together with reference TRBV7-9 and TRBJ1-2, the CDR3 gives the full variable domain: DTGVSQNPRHKITKRGQNVTFRCDPISEHNRLYWYRQTLGQGPEFLTYFQNEAQLEKSRLLSDRFSAERPKGSFSTLEIQRTEQGDSAMYLCASSAGIAWGYTFGSGTRLTVV.

In this sample, this clone turned up a few times. The CDR3 DNA reads TGTGCCAGCAGTAGGGGGGGCCGAATGAACACTGAAGCTTTCTTT. Its protein product is CASSRGGRMNTEAFF. The chain recombines TRBV6-5 with TRBJ1-1, with D possibly being TRBD1 (6 bases). V lost 5 bases to trimming and J lost 0 bases, with 13 bases between them. This CDR3 region has 15 residues. CDR1 and CDR2 (germline): MNHEY, SVGAGI.

A few counts support this clone. The chain has TRBV6-1 and TRBJ1-5; unclear D gene. Trimming cost V 4 bases and J 5 bases, with 12 bases left between them. The CDR3 sequence is 14 residues long. Germline CDR1 and CDR2: MNHNS and SASEGT. In DNA, the CDR3 is TGTGCCAGCAGTGGTCGGAGGTTGGATCAGCCCCAGCATTTT. It is translated as CASSGRRLDQPQHF.

The V and J genes are TRBV7-2 and TRBJ2-1, with 7 bases aligning to TRBD2. Germline-derived CDR1 and CDR2 are SGHTA and FQGNSA. This CDR3 has 15 residues. J lost 6 bases, V lost 0 bases, and 5 bases had no gene match. The CDR3 DNA is TGTGCCAGCAGCTTAGCGGGAGGGCCTTTCAATGAGCAGTTCTTC. This sequence encodes CASSLAGGPFNEQFF.

This chain joins TRBV27 and TRBJ2-3; 13 positions match TRBD2. The CDR3 has 15 amino acids. Trimming removed 6 bases from V and 4 bases from J; junction bases left unmatched: 4. The germline V gene has CDR1 MNHEY and CDR2 SMNVEV (reference sequence). The DNA for the CDR3 is TGTGCCAGCAGCTCTGGACTAGCGGGAGCAGATACGCAGTATTTT. Protein: CASSSGLAGADTQYF.

The genes are TRBV9 and TRBJ2-1, with a weak D call TRBD2 (5 bases). CDR3 size: 15 residues. Trimming removed 0 bases at V and 3 bases at J, with 10 bases between. CDR1 and CDR2 (germline): SGDLS, YYNGEE. As DNA, the CDR3 is TGTGCCAGCAGCGTAGCTGCTAGCAGCTACAATGAGCAGTTCTTC. Translating gives CASSVAASSYNEQFF.

This clone came up a few times. This rearrangement joins TRBV4-1 to TRBJ1-1; no reliable D call. CDR3 length: 16 residues. Germline CDR1 is MGHRA and CDR2 is YSYEKL. Trimming took off 0 bases at V and 1 base at J, with 12 bases between the two ends. CDR3 in DNA: TGCGCCAGCAGCCAAGATCCAGGCAGTGAGAACACTGAAGCTTTCTTT. Translating gives CASSQDPGSENTEAFF.